This paragraph reports one TCR beta chain. The primer mix had 60 Vbeta and 13 Jbeta primers. Some clones are missing from TCRdb's copy, which holds only in-frame ones; the method was immunoSEQ multiplex PCR. The sample lists approximately 170,000 clones, approximately 81% occurring once. The data originate from a study of cytomegalovirus exposure and HLA in healthy donors. As for the study in general: In terms of ancestry, the Caucasian-associated cluster contained 75% to 90% of the approximately 400 genotyped donors.

Trimming cost V 2 bases and J 8 bases; bases outside gene matches: 6. CDR3 size: 16 residues. Germline CDR1 is SGHTA and CDR2 is FQGNSA. The sequence was obtained from a young woman in good health and CMV-seronegative. The specimen was PBMCs. The V gene is TRBV7-2, the J gene TRBJ2-2; 12 nucleotides match TRBD1. CDR3 region: CASSLFGTGGFGELFF. DNA for the CDR3: TGTGCCAGCAGCTTATTTGGGACAGGGGGCTTTGGGGAGCTGTTTTTT.